This entry concerns a single TCR beta chain. Data came from immunoSEQ multiplex PCR; TCRdb stores just in-frame clones and leaves some out. The sample yields approximately 1,000,000 clones, approximately 80% seen once. V dropped 3 bases and J dropped 6; count of bases not matched to a gene: 10. This CDR3 contains 15 residues. The germline V gene has CDR1 MNHEY and CDR2 SVGAGI. The data stem from a study of shared clonotypes between healthy human individuals. This sequence originates from a man younger than 35 in good health. Some clones in this sample may be carry-over from other donors' samples. The specimen sequenced was memory CD4+ T cells from PBMCs. The subset was: CD45RA-negative fraction. The chain employs TRBV6-5 and TRBJ2-7; 8 bases agree with TRBD2. The CDR3 is CASSYRGAAGAEQYF. The CDR3 bases are TGTGCCAGCAGTTATCGGGGGGCAGCGGGGGCCGAGCAGTACTTC.